The 32 T cell receptor beta chains given below trace back to one sample, sequenced in a study of blood T cell repertoires in COVID-19. Clones were sequenced by immunoSEQ multiplex PCR, and TCRdb holds only the in-frame ones, with some missing. The data contain 150,000 to 200,000 clones, 70% to 90% of them seen just once; the ten biggest clones take up 11%. Sequenced material: peripheral blood. The receptor source for this set is a human donor with active or convalescent COVID-19. The donor label of this sample is uncertain.

The genes are TRBV10-3 and TRBJ2-3; D possibly corresponds to TRBD2 (7 bases). CDR3 length: 16 amino acids. V was shortened by 0 bases and J by 9 bases, with 19 bases between the two germline ends. Germline CDR1 is ENHRY and CDR2 is SYGVKD. CDR3 residues: CAISESGGGGQTTQYF. The CDR3 DNA is TGTGCCATCAGTGAGTCGGGGGGCGGGGGCCAGACAACGCAGTATTTT.

The V and J genes are TRBV10-3 and TRBJ1-1; unclear D gene. The CDR3 runs 13 residues. Trimming cost V 6 bases and J 1 base, with 9 bases left between them. CDR1 is ENHRY, CDR2 SYGVKD, per germline. DNA of the CDR3: TGTGCCATCAGAGCCACAGCGAACACTGAAGCTTTCTTT. Protein product: CAIRATANTEAFF.

The gene calls are TRBV25-1 and TRBJ1-6; D is ambiguous. Germline CDR1 is MGHDK and CDR2 is SYGVNS. V was cut by 0 bases and J by 7 bases, with 13 bases left in between. This CDR3 spans 16 amino acids. For the CDR3, the DNA is TGTGCCAGCAGTGAATATCTTGGGTCGGGGAATTCACCCCTCCACTTT. It encodes CASSEYLGSGNSPLHF.

The CDR3 here is CASSEVGSGTDTQYF. DNA for the CDR3: TGTGCCAGCAGTGAGGTCGGGAGCGGCACAGATACGCAGTATTTT. V gene TRBV6-1 combines with J gene TRBJ2-3; D is perhaps TRBD2 (6 bases). The CDR3 spans 15 residues. Between the trimmed V and J ends, which lost 3 bases and 1 base, there was a span of 11 bases. CDR1 MNHNS and CDR2 SASEGT come from the germline V gene.

V gene TRBV24-1 combines with J gene TRBJ1-2; D unclear. Germline CDR1 KGHDR, CDR2 SFDVKD. This CDR3 is built from 14 residues. Trimming took off 4 bases at V and 8 bases at J, with 16 bases between the two ends. The CDR3 protein is CATSDSRLRRGYTF. The CDR3 DNA reads as TGTGCCACCAGTGACTCTCGTCTCCGGCGGGGCTACACCTTC.

The J gene is TRBJ1-2, the V gene TRBV5-4, with 7 bases fitting TRBD1. This CDR3 comprises 16 residues. Germline V gene data show CDR1 as SGHNT and CDR2 as YYREEE (reference sequence). J lost 0 bases, V lost 0 bases, and 5 bases had no gene match. For the CDR3, the DNA is TGTGCCAGCAGCTTGGGATGGGGACAGACTAACTATGGCTACACCTTC. Its translation: CASSLGWGQTNYGYTF.

This sequence joins TRBV10-1 and TRBJ2-5; 7 nucleotides agree with TRBD1. Germline V gene lookup returns CDR1 WNHNN and CDR2 SYGVQD (reference sequence). The V segment lost 7 bases and the J segment 2 bases; nucleotides outside the gene matches: 7. This CDR3 has 14 residues. The CDR3 DNA reads TGCGCCAGCATCATAACAGGGGAACAAGAGACCCAGTACTTC. Its translation: CASIITGEQETQYF.

The rearrangement joins TRBV30 to TRBJ2-7; 11 nucleotides match TRBD1. V shed 0 bases, J shed 5 bases, and the junction held 3 bases outside the gene matches. Germline lookup yields CDR1 GTSNPN and CDR2 SVGIG (reference sequence). The CDR3 has 14 amino acids. The CDR3 loop reads CAWSVGQGANEQYF. For the CDR3, the DNA is TGTGCCTGGAGTGTCGGACAGGGGGCCAACGAGCAGTACTTC.

This clone was counted between two and nine times. This chain joins TRBV10-1 and TRBJ2-1; 7 positions match TRBD2. The CDR3 is 14 amino acids. The ends lost 4 bases at V and 5 bases at J; junction bases unmatched: 5. CDR1 and CDR2 from the germline V gene are WNHNN and SYGVQD (reference sequence). The CDR3 bases are TGCGCCAGCAGTGTCTCGGGACTACACAATGAGCAGTTCTTC. Amino acid sequence: CASSVSGLHNEQFF.

Written as DNA, the CDR3 is TGTGCCAGCAGCTTTGGACTAGCGGGAGCGTACGAGCAGTACTTC. It codes for CASSFGLAGAYEQYF. This chain joins TRBV11-2 and TRBJ2-7; 13 bases agree with TRBD2. The V segment lost 3 bases and the J segment 4 bases; nucleotides outside the gene matches: 3. Germline V gene data show CDR1 as SGHAT and CDR2 as FQNNGV. The CDR3 contains 15 residues. The entire variable domain, with the rest obtained from reference TRBV11-2 and TRBJ2-7, is as follows: EAGVAQSPRYKIIEKRQSVAFWCNPISGHATLYWYQQILGQGPKLLIQFQNNGVVDDSQLPKDRFSAERLKGVDSTLKIQPAKLEDSAVYLCASSFGLAGAYEQYFGPGTRLTVT.

This chain connects TRBV11-1 to TRBJ2-7, with 9 bases identical to TRBD2. The CDR3 runs to 14 residues. J was trimmed by 5 bases and V by 5 bases; bases with no gene match: 7. The germline V gene has CDR1 SGHAT and CDR2 FQDESV (reference sequence). The DNA of the CDR3 is TGTGCCAGCAGCCCATGGGCTAGCGGGGACGAGCAGTACTTC. Amino acids: CASSPWASGDEQYF.

The chain links TRBV6-6 to TRBJ2-7, with 14 bases fitting TRBD2. The CDR3 contains 15 residues. Per germline, CDR1 MNHNY and CDR2 SVGAGI (reference sequence). V shed 6 bases, J shed 2 bases, and the junction held 3 bases outside the gene matches. The chain's CDR3 is CASRKTSGRAYEQYF. The CDR3 DNA is TGTGCCAGCAGGAAGACTAGCGGGAGGGCCTACGAGCAGTACTTC.

The V call is TRBV6-5, the J call TRBJ1-5; TRBD1 is a possible D gene (5 bases). This CDR3 has 15 residues. Trimming left V 4 bases short and J 10 bases short, with 20 bases between. Looked up from germline, CDR1 is MNHEY and CDR2 is SVGAGI. The CDR3 bases are TGTGCCAGCAGTTCCCTTGGCGCAGGGTTGAGACCCCAGCATTTT. This sequence encodes CASSSLGAGLRPQHF.

Concerning this clone: Other nucleotide sequences from this sample produce the same CDR3. Written as DNA, the CDR3 is TGTGCCAGCAGCGCCGGGACAGGCAATTCACCCCTCCACTTT. It encodes CASSAGTGNSPLHF. This sequence joins TRBV9 and TRBJ1-6, with TRBD1 matching 8 bases. The germline V gene encodes CDR1 SGDLS and CDR2 YYNGEE. The CDR3 runs to 14 residues. Trimming at V came to 3 bases and at J to 7 bases, leaving 3 bases not matched to a gene. Variable domain in full (rest from reference TRBV9 and TRBJ1-6): DSGVTQTPKHLITATGQRVTLRCSPRSGDLSVYWYQQSLDQGLQFLIQYYNGEERAKGNILERFSAQQFPDLHSELNLSSLELGDSALYFCASSAGTGNSPLHFGNGTRLTVT.

This sequence joins TRBV27 and TRBJ2-3, with D perhaps TRBD2 (5 bases). The germline V and J ends were trimmed by 3 bases and 6 bases, with 10 bases remaining between them. This CDR3 is built from 13 residues. The germline V gene has CDR1 MNHEY and CDR2 SMNVEV (reference sequence). The CDR3 coding sequence is TGTGCCAGCAGTTTTTCGGGGTTGGATACGCAGTATTTT. The encoded protein is CASSFSGLDTQYF.

This clone has more than one count but fewer than ten. The chain couples TRBV11-3 to TRBJ2-1; 9 bases match TRBD1. Germline CDR1 reads SGHNT; CDR2 reads YENEEA. With 4 bases clipped from V and 5 bases from J, the junction kept 21 bases outside the gene matches. The CDR3 has 20 amino acids. The CDR3 nucleotides read TGTGCCAGCAGCTCAACCCGACAGGGGGGGAGCGGCCCTAGGGACAATGAGCAGTTCTTC. It yields the protein CASSSTRQGGSGPRDNEQFF.

The chain carries TRBV30 and TRBJ1-2, with a tentative D call TRBD1 (6 bases). Germline values: CDR1 GTSNPN, CDR2 SVGIG (reference sequence). Deletions cut 0 bases from V and 4 bases from J, with 15 bases between. This CDR3 contains 15 residues. Here the CDR3 reads CAWSVTGGAGYGYTF. The CDR3 DNA sequence: TGTGCCTGGAGTGTAACCGGGGGGGCAGGCTATGGCTACACCTTC.

The chain links TRBV9 to TRBJ2-7, with 9 bases fitting TRBD1. Trimming removed 4 bases from V and 4 bases from J; junction bases left unmatched: 12. Germline CDR1 reads SGDLS; CDR2 reads YYNGEE. The CDR3 runs to 16 residues. This CDR3 is CASSPGTGITIYEQYF. In nucleotides, the CDR3 is TGTGCCAGCAGCCCAGGGACAGGGATTACCATTTACGAGCAGTACTTC.

The chain joins TRBV27 to TRBJ1-5; D remains unclear. This CDR3 comprises 12 residues. V was cut by 6 bases and J by 0 bases, with 3 bases left in between. The germline V gene has CDR1 MNHEY and CDR2 SMNVEV (reference sequence). The CDR3 is CASSFSNQPQHF. CDR3 sequence (DNA): TGTGCCAGCAGCTTTAGCAATCAGCCCCAGCATTTT.

This clone is a singleton in its sample. The V call is TRBV5-4, the J call TRBJ2-5, with 7 bases lining up with TRBD2. Germline CDR1 SGHNT, CDR2 YYREEE (reference sequence). The ends lost 5 bases at V and 4 bases at J; junction bases unmatched: 14. The CDR3 contains 16 residues. CDR3 amino acids: CASSFTPGGGIETQYF. The CDR3 region has the DNA TGTGCCAGCAGTTTTACCCCTGGGGGGGGGATAGAGACCCAGTACTTC. Together with reference TRBV5-4 and TRBJ2-5, the CDR3 gives the full variable domain: ETGVTQSPTHLIKTRGQQVTLRCSSQSGHNTVSWYQQALGQGPQFIFQYYREEENGRGNFPPRFSGLQFPNYSSELNVNALELDDSALYLCASSFTPGGGIETQYFGPGTRLLVL.

This sequence joins TRBV24-1 and TRBJ2-1, with 7 bases that match TRBD2. Germline CDR1 is KGHDR and CDR2 is SFDVKD. The CDR3 length is 17 residues. J was trimmed by 2 bases and V by 4 bases; bases with no gene match: 10. CDR3 sequence reads: CATSDSTSWGAYNEQFF. CDR3 nucleotides: TGTGCCACCAGTGACTCGACTAGCTGGGGGGCCTACAATGAGCAGTTCTTC.

The rearrangement uses TRBV18 and TRBJ1-3, with a weak D call TRBD1 (5 bases). Germline V gene sequence: CDR1 KGHSH, CDR2 LQKENI. The CDR3 is 15 residues long. Trimming stripped 3 bases from V and 4 bases from J, with 13 bases between. CDR3 sequence (DNA): TGTGCCAGCTCACCCTCTCAAAACAGGGGAAACACCATATATTTT. This translates into CASSPSQNRGNTIYF.

This clone was counted once. This chain links TRBV9 with TRBJ2-7, with TRBD2 matching 7 bases. Germline V gene lookup returns CDR1 SGDLS and CDR2 YYNGEE. The CDR3 consists of 15 residues. V was pared by 0 bases and J by 1 base, with 4 bases of the junction left unmatched. In DNA form, the CDR3 reads TGTGCCAGCAGCGTAGACAGCGGGGCGTCCTACGAGCAGTACTTC. Translated, it gives CASSVDSGASYEQYF. The full variable domain, with the rest looked up from reference TRBV9 and TRBJ2-7, is DSGVTQTPKHLITATGQRVTLRCSPRSGDLSVYWYQQSLDQGLQFLIQYYNGEERAKGNILERFSAQQFPDLHSELNLSSLELGDSALYFCASSVDSGASYEQYFGPGTRLTVT.

V usage is TRBV5-4 and J usage is TRBJ2-1; perhaps TRBD1 as D (5 bases). This CDR3 region has 12 residues. Trimming removed 2 bases at V and 8 bases at J, with 8 bases between. CDR1 SGHNT and CDR2 YYREEE come from the germline V gene (reference sequence). CDR3 nucleotide sequence: TGTGCCAGCAGCTTTAGGGGATATGAGCAGTTCTTC. It is translated as CASSFRGYEQFF.

The chain carries TRBV9 and TRBJ2-5; perhaps TRBD2 as D (6 bases). The CDR3 consists of 10 residues. Germline-derived CDR1 and CDR2 are SGDLS and YYNGEE. V was pared by 7 bases and J by 5 bases, with 6 bases between. The CDR3 DNA follows: TGTGCCAGCGGGGGGGAGACCCAGTACTTC. Amino acid sequence: CASGGETQYF.

This chain links TRBV7-2 with TRBJ2-3; 9 bases match TRBD2. There are 17 residues in the CDR3. The germline gives CDR1 SGHTA, CDR2 FQGNSA. V gave up 5 bases and J gave up 0 bases; unmatched junction bases: 9. The CDR3 sequence: CASSTRASGASTDTQYF. DNA of the CDR3: TGTGCCAGCAGCACACGAGCTAGCGGGGCTAGCACAGATACGCAGTATTTT.

The chain has TRBV9 and TRBJ2-7; weak D call: TRBD1 (5 bases). The CDR3 is 13 residues long. Germline values: CDR1 SGDLS, CDR2 YYNGEE. The germline V and J ends were trimmed by 3 bases and 2 bases, with 9 bases remaining between them. CDR3 region: CASSAGHPYEQYF. The CDR3 nucleotides are TGTGCCAGCAGCGCCGGACATCCCTACGAGCAGTACTTC. The full variable domain, with the rest looked up from reference TRBV9 and TRBJ2-7, is DSGVTQTPKHLITATGQRVTLRCSPRSGDLSVYWYQQSLDQGLQFLIQYYNGEERAKGNILERFSAQQFPDLHSELNLSSLELGDSALYFCASSAGHPYEQYFGPGTRLTVT.

The CDR3 sequence: CASSQDREGYTF. CDR3 nucleotide sequence: TGTGCCAGTAGCCAGGACAGGGAGGGCTACACCTTC. The chain has TRBV19 and TRBJ1-2; 8 nucleotides agree with TRBD1. The germline CDR1 and CDR2 sequences are LNHDA and SQIVND (reference sequence). Germline trimming cut 6 bases from V and 8 bases from J; bases unmatched to any gene: 5. The CDR3 has 12 amino acids.

The J gene is TRBJ1-1, the V gene TRBV4-3, with a possible D match to TRBD1 (5 bases). Trimming removed 0 bases from V and 3 bases from J, with 11 bases in between. The CDR3 is made up of 15 amino acids. CDR1 and CDR2 from the germline V gene are LGHNA and YSLEER. This CDR3 is CASSQDLGEDTEAFF. CDR3 DNA sequence: TGCGCCAGCAGCCAAGACTTAGGGGAGGACACTGAAGCTTTCTTT.

The J gene is TRBJ2-3, the V gene TRBV4-3; 7 bases match TRBD2. The CDR3 runs to 15 residues. The V and J ends lost 1 base and 4 bases, in that order; junction bases with no gene match: 5. Germline CDR1 reads LGHNA; CDR2 reads YSLEER. The DNA of the CDR3 is TGCGCCAGCAGCCAAGTGGGAGGGAGGGCAGATACGCAGTATTTT. It codes for CASSQVGGRADTQYF.

The chain joins TRBV2 to TRBJ2-3; D gene unclear. The CDR3 length is 13 residues. The germline V gene has CDR1 SNHLY and CDR2 FYNNEI. V was trimmed by 7 bases and J by 6 bases, leaving 14 bases between them. CDR3 DNA sequence: TGTGCCAGCACCCCCCTTCCAGGCGATACGCAGTATTTT. Translated: CASTPLPGDTQYF.

The chain joins TRBV5-1 to TRBJ2-3, with 12 bases aligning to TRBD2. CDR1 is SGHRS, CDR2 YFSETQ, per germline. There are 16 residues in the CDR3. V lost 4 bases, J lost 4 bases, and 7 bases stayed unmatched. The chain's CDR3 is CASSVRLAGVSDTQYF. CDR3 DNA: TGCGCCAGCAGCGTACGACTAGCGGGAGTATCAGATACGCAGTATTTT.